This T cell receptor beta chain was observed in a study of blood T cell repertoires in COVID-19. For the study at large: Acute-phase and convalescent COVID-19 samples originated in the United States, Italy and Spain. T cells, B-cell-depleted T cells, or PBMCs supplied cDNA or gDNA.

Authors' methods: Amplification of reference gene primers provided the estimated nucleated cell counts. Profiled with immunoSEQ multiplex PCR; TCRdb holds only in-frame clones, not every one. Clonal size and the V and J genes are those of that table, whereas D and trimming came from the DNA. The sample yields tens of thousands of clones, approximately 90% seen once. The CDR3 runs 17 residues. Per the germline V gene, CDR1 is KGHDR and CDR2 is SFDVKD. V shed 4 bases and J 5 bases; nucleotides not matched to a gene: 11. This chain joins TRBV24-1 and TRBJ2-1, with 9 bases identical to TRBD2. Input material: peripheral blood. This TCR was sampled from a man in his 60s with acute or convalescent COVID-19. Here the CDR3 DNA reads TGTGCCACCAGTGACCCCAGTCCGGGACTAGCCCACAATGAGCAGTTCTTC. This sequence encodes CATSDPSPGLAHNEQFF.